A selection of T cell receptor beta chains follows, all from one sample in a study of Graves' ophthalmopathy and Graves' hyperthyroidism. MiXCR, run by TCRdb on the multiplex PCR reads, gives a single entry per CDR3 protein. The data show approximately 1.2 million distinct CDR3 sequences, 35% to 45% seen once. Sequencing input: peripheral blood or thyroid tissue (not recorded which). These receptors all stem from an adult man with Graves' hyperthyroidism. CDR3s include the opening cysteine and the closing phenylalanine or tryptophan. A D gene is named only where the DNA matches it firmly. Clone sizes are given selectively: once, few, many, or a class where the clone is expanded.

d_call	clone_size	v_call	j_call	cdr3_nt	cdr3_aa
TRBD1	-	TRBV12-3/TRBV12-4	TRBJ2-7	TGTGCCAGCAGAGACAGGGGTGTATCCTCCTACGAGCAGTACTTC	CASRDRGVSSYEQYF
-	many	TRBV7-2	TRBJ1-4	TGTGCCAGCAGCCCCAGAGCACCGGGACTTGGCGAAAAACTGTTTTTT	CASSPRAPGLGEKLFF
TRBD1	-	TRBV28	TRBJ1-1	TGTGCCAGCAGCCCTGGGGACAGCATGGGAACTGAAGCTTTCTTT	CASSPGDSMGTEAFF
-	many	TRBV5-6	TRBJ1-4	TGTGCCAGCAGCTTGTACAGCTCTAATGAAAAACTGTTTTTT	CASSLYSSNEKLFF
-	-	TRBV20-1	TRBJ2-7	TGCAGTGCTAGACCTATGGGCTCCTACGAGCAGTACTTC	CSARPMGSYEQYF
-	many	TRBV14	TRBJ1-2	TGTGCCAGCAGCCAAGCCGGAGGGGGCTATGGCTACACCTTC	CASSQAGGGYGYTF
-	few	TRBV12-3/TRBV12-4	TRBJ2-7	TGTGCCAGCAGCCGGGACAGCGGGTATTTATGCTTC	CASSRDSGYLCF
-	many	TRBV2	TRBJ1-6	TGTGCCAGCAGGATGGGTCAGCGTACACCCCTCCACTTT	CASRMGQRTPLHF
-	-	TRBV12-3/TRBV12-4	TRBJ2-7	TGTGCCAGCAGTTTGTATCTTGGGGGCCCCTCCTACGAGCAGTACTTC	CASSLYLGGPSYEQYF
TRBD2	few	TRBV20-1	TRBJ2-7	TGCAGTGCTAGACTCTGGAGCGGGAGTGCCTACGAGCAGTACTTC	CSARLWSGSAYEQYF
-	-	TRBV19	TRBJ1-5	TGTGCCAGTAGTGGCACAGCAGATCAGCCCCAGCATTTT	CASSGTADQPQHF
-	many	TRBV10-2	TRBJ2-6	TGCGCCAGCATGGGAGGGGGCTCTGGGGCCAACGTCCTGACTTTC	CASMGGGSGANVLTF
-	-	TRBV25-1	TRBJ1-1	TGTGCCAGCAGTTACTCGAGAGTCCGCAGCCAGAACACTGAAGCTTTCTTT	CASSYSRVRSQNTEAFF
-	-	TRBV12-3/TRBV12-4	TRBJ2-6	TGTGCCAGCAGTACCCGACGGTACTCTGGGGCCAACGTCCTGACTTTC	CASSTRRYSGANVLTF
TRBD1	few	TRBV10-3	TRBJ2-5	TGTGCCATCAGAGGGACAGTTGAAGAGACCCAGTACTTC	CAIRGTVEETQYF
TRBD1	few	TRBV4-3	TRBJ2-7	TGCGCCAGCAGCCAAGATTTAGGGACAGGGATGTACGAGCAGTACTTC	CASSQDLGTGMYEQYF
TRBD2	-	TRBV25-1	TRBJ2-5	TGTGCCAGCAGGGCGGGAGATCCCCAAGAGACCCAGTACTTC	CASRAGDPQETQYF
-	many	TRBV7-2	TRBJ1-1	TGTGCCAGCAGCTATCAGGGTTGGGGCACTGAAGCTTTCTTT	CASSYQGWGTEAFF
TRBD1	-	TRBV7-2	TRBJ2-7	TGTGCCAGCAGCGGACAGGGTGCGGGTCAGCCCCAGTACTTC	CASSGQGAGQPQYF
TRBD2	-	TRBV7-9	TRBJ2-7	TGCGCCAGCAGCCAGTTAGCGGGGGGCATCTACGAGCAGTACTTC	CASSQLAGGIYEQYF
-	many	TRBV5-6	TRBJ2-7	TGTGCCAGCAGCTTAGGACGAGAGCAGTACTTC	CASSLGREQYF
-	-	TRBV20-1	TRBJ1-1	TGCAGTGCTAGACTTAACATGAACACTGAAGCTTTCTTT	CSARLNMNTEAFF
-	-	TRBV25-1	TRBJ2-1	TGTGCCAGCAGCTACTGGGCCGGAGGGGACTACAATGAGCAGTTCTTC	CASSYWAGGDYNEQFF
-	-	TRBV29-1	TRBJ1-5	TGCAGCGTTCATTGGGGCGGGGATCAGCCCCAGCATTTT	CSVHWGGDQPQHF
-	many	TRBV5-1	TRBJ2-7	TGCGCCAGCAGCGGGGACACCCACGACCCATACGAGCAGTACTTC	CASSGDTHDPYEQYF
TRBD1	few	TRBV11-1	TRBJ1-1	TGTGCCAGCAGCCCGGGACAGGGGAAGAACACTGAAGCTTTCTTT	CASSPGQGKNTEAFF
-	-	TRBV10-3	TRBJ2-7	TGTGCCATCAGTGAGACCGGGACAATGTACGAGCAGTACTTC	CAISETGTMYEQYF
TRBD1	-	TRBV11-3	TRBJ2-2	TGTGCCAGCAGCGAAGGGACAGTGAACGGGGAGCTGTTTTTT	CASSEGTVNGELFF
-	many	TRBV10-3	TRBJ1-5	TGTGCCATCAGATGGGAAATTGGGCAGCCCCAGCATTTT	CAIRWEIGQPQHF
TRBD1	many	TRBV6-5	TRBJ2-7	TGTGTCATTGGACAGGGGGCGGGTGAGCAGTACTTC	CVIGQGAGEQYF
TRBD2	-	TRBV12-3/TRBV12-4	TRBJ2-2	TGTGCCAGCACAGGGACTAGCGGATACACCGGGGAGCTGTTTTTT	CASTGTSGYTGELFF
TRBD2	few	TRBV10-2	TRBJ2-5	TGCGCCAGCAGTGAGATTAGCCCGGGACTAGCGGTCCCCGTACAAGAGACCCAGTACTTC	CASSEISPGLAVPVQETQYF
TRBD2	few	TRBV3-1	TRBJ2-5	TGTGCCAGCAGCCAGGGACTAGACCAAGAGACCCAGTACTTC	CASSQGLDQETQYF
-	few	TRBV2	TRBJ1-1	TGTGCCAGCAGTGTTGGGGGGACCCTTGAAGCTTTCTTT	CASSVGGTLEAFF
-	few	TRBV5-1	TRBJ2-5	TGCGCCAGCAGCCTCAGGGGGAGGGTGTTAGAGACCCAGTACTTC	CASSLRGRVLETQYF
TRBD1	few	TRBV25-1	TRBJ2-1	TGTGCCAGCAGTGCGACAGGGACGAATGAGCAGTTCTTC	CASSATGTNEQFF
-	few	TRBV25-1	TRBJ1-2	TGTGCCAGCAGTGAAGGAGGCCGTCCTGGCTACACCTTC	CASSEGGRPGYTF
-	once	TRBV28	TRBJ2-7	TGTGCCAGCAGTTTATGGCAGCCCTACGAGCAGTACTTC	CASSLWQPYEQYF
-	-	TRBV19	TRBJ1-1	TGTGCCAGTAGTATGGGGACTCTCATTGGTGAAGCTTTCTTT	CASSMGTLIGEAFF
-	-	TRBV29-1	TRBJ2-7	TGCAGCGTTGGGGGTTCGAACACCGGGGAGCTGTACTTC	CSVGGSNTGELYF
TRBD1	-	TRBV7-6	TRBJ2-7	TGTGCCAGCAGCCCCGGGCAGGACAGGACAACCTACGAGCAGTACTTC	CASSPGQDRTTYEQYF
TRBD2	many	TRBV2	TRBJ2-7	TGTGCCAGCAGTGACGCCGGGACTAGCGAGCTATACGAGCAGTACTTC	CASSDAGTSELYEQYF
-	many	TRBV12-3/TRBV12-4	TRBJ2-7	TGTGCCAGCAGTCTCGGGACAAGTACTTACGAGCAGTACTTC	CASSLGTSTYEQYF
-	-	TRBV29-1	TRBJ2-7	TGCAGCGTAGCTAGGGGCGAGCAGTACTTC	CSVARGEQYF
-	few	TRBV5-6	TRBJ2-5	TGTGCCAGCAGCTTAGGGGTGGCACACCGAGAGACCCAGTACTTC	CASSLGVAHRETQYF
TRBD2	few	TRBV20-1	TRBJ2-7	TGCAGTGCTGGTCTAGCGGGGCTTACTCGAGACCCCTCCTACGAGCAGTACTTC	CSAGLAGLTRDPSYEQYF
-	many	TRBV5-5	TRBJ1-6	TGTGCCAGCAGCTTGCAGGGTGACAATAATTCACCCCTCCACTTT	CASSLQGDNNSPLHF
-	-	TRBV19	TRBJ2-7	TGTGCCAGCGGCTTCAGGGGCAAAGCGCTAATCTACGAGCAGTACTTC	CASGFRGKALIYEQYF
-	few	TRBV3-1	TRBJ2-5	TGTGCCAGCAGCCAAGATACAGGAAAAGAGACCCAGTACTTC	CASSQDTGKETQYF
TRBD1	-	TRBV29-1	TRBJ2-6	TGCAGCGGCCTAAGGCGGGACAGGGGAGCCAACGTCCTGACTTTC	CSGLRRDRGANVLTF
TRBD1	many	TRBV2	TRBJ1-4	TGTGCCAGCAGTGAACGGGGACAGAGAAATGAAAAACTGTTTTTT	CASSERGQRNEKLFF
-	many	TRBV15	TRBJ1-5	TGTGCCACCAGCAGAGTGGAGGGACTAACCTCTGAGCCCCAGCATTTT	CATSRVEGLTSEPQHF
-	many	TRBV7-3	TRBJ1-1	TGTGCCAGCAGCCTCAATTATAACACTGAAGCTTTCTTT	CASSLNYNTEAFF
TRBD1	few	TRBV19	TRBJ2-6	TGTGCCAGTAAAACAGGGGGGCTTTCCAACGTCCTGACTTTC	CASKTGGLSNVLTF
-	-	TRBV10-3	TRBJ2-7	TGTGCCACTGGACAGCAGTACTTC	CATGQQYF
TRBD2	-	TRBV14	TRBJ2-7	TGTGCCAGCAGCCAAGCCCTAGCGGGAGCCAACGAGCAGTACTTC	CASSQALAGANEQYF